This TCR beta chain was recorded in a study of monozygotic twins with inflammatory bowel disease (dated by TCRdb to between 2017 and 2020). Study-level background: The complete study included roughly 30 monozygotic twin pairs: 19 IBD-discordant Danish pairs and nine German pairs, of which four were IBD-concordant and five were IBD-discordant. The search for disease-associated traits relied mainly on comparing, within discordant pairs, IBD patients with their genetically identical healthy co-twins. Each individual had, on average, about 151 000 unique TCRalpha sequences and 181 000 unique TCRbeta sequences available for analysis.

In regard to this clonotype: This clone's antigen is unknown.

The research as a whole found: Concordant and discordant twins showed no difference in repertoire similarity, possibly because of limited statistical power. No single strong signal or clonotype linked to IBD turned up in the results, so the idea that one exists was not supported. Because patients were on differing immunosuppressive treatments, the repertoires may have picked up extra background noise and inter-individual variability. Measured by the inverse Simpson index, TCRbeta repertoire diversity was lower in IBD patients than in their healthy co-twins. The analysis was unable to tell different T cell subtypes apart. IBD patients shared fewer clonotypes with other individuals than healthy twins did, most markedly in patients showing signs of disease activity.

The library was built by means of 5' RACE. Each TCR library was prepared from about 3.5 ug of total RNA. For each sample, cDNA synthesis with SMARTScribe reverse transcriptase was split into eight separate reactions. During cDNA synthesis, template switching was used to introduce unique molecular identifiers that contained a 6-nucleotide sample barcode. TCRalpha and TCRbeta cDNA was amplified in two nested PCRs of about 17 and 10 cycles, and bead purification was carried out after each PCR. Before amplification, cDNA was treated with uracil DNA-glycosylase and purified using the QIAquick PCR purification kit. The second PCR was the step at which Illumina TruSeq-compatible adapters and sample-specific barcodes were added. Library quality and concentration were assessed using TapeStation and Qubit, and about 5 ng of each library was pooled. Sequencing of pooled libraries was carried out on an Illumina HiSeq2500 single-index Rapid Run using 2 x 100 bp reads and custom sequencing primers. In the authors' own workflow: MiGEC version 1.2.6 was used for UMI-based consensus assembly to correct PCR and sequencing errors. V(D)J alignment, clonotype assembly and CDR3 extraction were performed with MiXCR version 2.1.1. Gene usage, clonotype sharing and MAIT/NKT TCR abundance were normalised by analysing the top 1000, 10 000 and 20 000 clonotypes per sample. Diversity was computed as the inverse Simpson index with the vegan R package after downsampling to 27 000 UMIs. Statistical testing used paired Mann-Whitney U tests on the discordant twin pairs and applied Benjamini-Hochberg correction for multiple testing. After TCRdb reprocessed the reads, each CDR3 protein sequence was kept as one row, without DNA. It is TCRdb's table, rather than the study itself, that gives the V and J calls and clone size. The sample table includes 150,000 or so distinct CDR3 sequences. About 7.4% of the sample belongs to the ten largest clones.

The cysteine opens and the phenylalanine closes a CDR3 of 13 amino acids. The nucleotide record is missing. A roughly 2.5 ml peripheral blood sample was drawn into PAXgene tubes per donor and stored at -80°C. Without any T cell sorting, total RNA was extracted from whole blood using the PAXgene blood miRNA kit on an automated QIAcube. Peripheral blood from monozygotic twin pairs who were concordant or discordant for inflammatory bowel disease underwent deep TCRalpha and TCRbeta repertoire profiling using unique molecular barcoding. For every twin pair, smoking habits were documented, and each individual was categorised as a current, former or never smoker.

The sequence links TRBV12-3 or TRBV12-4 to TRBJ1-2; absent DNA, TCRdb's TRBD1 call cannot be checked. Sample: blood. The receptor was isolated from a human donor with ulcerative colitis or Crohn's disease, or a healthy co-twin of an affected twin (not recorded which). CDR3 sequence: CASSSAPSYGYTF.